Below, 29 T cell receptor beta chains from the same sample are listed, as sequenced in a study of beta chain features in type 1 diabetes (dated by TCRdb to between 2017 and 2018). Library prep was done by the immunoSEQ multiplex PCR assay. The entire isolated RNA was reverse transcribed using the High Capacity cDNA Reverse Transcription Kit, and thus expressed TCRB transcripts were sequenced. TCRdb re-hosts the immuneACCESS table, in-frame sequences only. Its copies lack some clones; in the studies checked, an unresolved V gene accounts for under half of them, and the cause for the rest is not known. This sample holds fewer than 250,000 clones; 13% to 15% were observed only once. The ten largest clones capture around 0.03% of the sample. Sequenced: naive CD4+ T cells from blood. According to the study, the label for this sample's cell subset or site signals: true naive CD4+ T cells. These receptors were obtained from a woman in her thirties or forties in good health.

V usage is TRBV6-4 and J usage is TRBJ1-1; 10 nucleotides align to TRBD1. From germline, CDR1 is MRHNA and CDR2 SNTAGT. The CDR3 totals 16 residues. J lost 5 bases, V lost 6 bases, and 12 bases had no gene match. This CDR3 is CASSRFPGTGETEAFF. Written as DNA, the CDR3 is TGTGCCAGCAGCCGATTCCCTGGGACAGGGGAAACTGAAGCTTTCTTT.

This clone has a handful of counts. This chain links TRBV5-4 with TRBJ2-5; 9 positions agree with TRBD2. With 2 bases clipped from V and 1 base from J, the junction kept 3 bases outside the gene matches. The germline gives CDR1 SGHNT, CDR2 YYREEE (reference sequence). The CDR3 has 15 amino acids. The chain's CDR3 is CASSFSAGGQETQYF. The CDR3 DNA sequence: TGTGCCAGCAGCTTTTCAGCGGGGGGCCAAGAGACCCAGTACTTC.

This clone turned up a few times. This chain links TRBV5-4 with TRBJ1-2, with D perhaps TRBD1 (5 bases). This CDR3 contains 15 residues. Trimming cost V 2 bases and J 4 bases, with 15 bases left between them. Germline CDR1 is SGHNT and CDR2 is YYREEE (reference sequence). CDR3 in amino acids: CASSLVGREGYGYTF. The CDR3, as DNA: TGTGCCAGCAGCTTAGTTGGCAGGGAGGGCTATGGCTACACCTTC.

This clone was recorded a few times. This chain uses TRBV4-3 with TRBJ2-7, with 9 bases matching TRBD1. Germline assignment: CDR1 LGHNA and CDR2 YSLEER. With V trimmed by 4 bases and J by 3 bases, 7 bases remained unmatched. CDR3 length: 15 residues. For the CDR3, the DNA is TGCGCCAGCAGCCCGGGACAGGGCATGTTCTACGAGCAGTACTTC. This gives the protein CASSPGQGMFYEQYF.

The chain employs TRBV11-2 and TRBJ2-5; D remains unclear. This CDR3 is 14 amino acids long. The germline V and J ends were trimmed by 3 bases and 8 bases, with 16 bases remaining between them. Germline-derived CDR1 and CDR2 are SGHAT and FQNNGV. The CDR3 coding sequence is TGTGCCAGCAGCTTTTTCCCCAGGAACCTCACCCAGTACTTC. Translation gives CASSFFPRNLTQYF. Filled out from reference TRBV11-2 and TRBJ2-5, the complete variable domain reads EAGVAQSPRYKIIEKRQSVAFWCNPISGHATLYWYQQILGQGPKLLIQFQNNGVVDDSQLPKDRFSAERLKGVDSTLKIQPAKLEDSAVYLCASSFFPRNLTQYFGPGTRLLVL.

J is TRBJ1-2 and V is TRBV7-2, with 12 bases identical to TRBD1. This CDR3 is 16 amino acids long. With 5 bases clipped from V and 4 bases from J, the junction kept 8 bases outside the gene matches. Per the germline V gene, CDR1 is SGHTA and CDR2 is FQGNSA. CDR3 in amino acids: CASSMGTGGSVYGYTF. The DNA of the CDR3 is TGTGCCAGCAGCATGGGGACAGGGGGCTCAGTCTATGGCTACACCTTC.

The chain combines TRBV19 with TRBJ2-7; D tentatively fits TRBD1 or TRBD2 (6 bases each). The V end lost 5 bases, the J end lost 1 base, and 15 bases lay between the germline ends. CDR3 length: 15 amino acids. Germline CDR1 and CDR2: LNHDA and SQIVND (reference sequence). In nucleotides, the CDR3 is TGTGCCAGTAGTCTAGGGGGGCCACGATCCTACGAGCAGTACTTC. Its protein is CASSLGGPRSYEQYF. The full variable domain, rest sourced from reference TRBV19 and TRBJ2-7, is DGGITQSPKYLFRKEGQNVTLSCEQNLNHDAMYWYRQDPGQGLRLIYYSQIVNDFQKGDIAEGYSVSREKKESFPLTVTSAQKNPTAFYLCASSLGGPRSYEQYFGPGTRLTVT.

This clone was counted only a few times. The chain carries TRBV2 and TRBJ1-5, with TRBD1 as a possible D gene (5 bases). The germline gives CDR1 SNHLY, CDR2 FYNNEI. The V end lost 2 bases, the J end lost 10 bases, and 12 bases lay between the germline ends. The CDR3 loop spans 13 amino acids. In DNA form, the CDR3 reads TGTGCCAGCAGTGAACCAGGGAACGGCCCCCAGCATTTT. Translated, it gives CASSEPGNGPQHF.

This clone has just a few counts. The chain joins TRBV7-2 to TRBJ2-1; D is possibly TRBD2 (6 bases). V lost 4 bases and J 5 bases, leaving 12 bases between the germline ends. The germline V gene encodes CDR1 SGHTA and CDR2 FQGNSA. The length of the CDR3 is 14 residues. For the CDR3, the DNA is TGTGCCAGCAGCTCTTCGGGACTTAACAATGAGCAGTTCTTC. Protein: CASSSSGLNNEQFF.

This CDR3 is CASSYYTTGLGNIQYF. The CDR3 DNA reads as TGTGCCAGCAGTTACTACACTACAGGTTTAGGAAACATTCAGTACTTC. The V gene is TRBV6-5, the J gene TRBJ2-4; tentative D call: TRBD1 (5 bases). The CDR3 is 16 amino acids. Germline assignment: CDR1 MNHEY and CDR2 SVGAGI. The V and J ends lost 1 base and 6 bases respectively, with 16 bases between them.

The chain uses TRBV5-1 and TRBJ1-1; the D gene is possibly TRBD1 (6 bases). The CDR3 is 16 amino acids. Germline CDR1 SGHRS, CDR2 YFSETQ. V lost 0 bases, J lost 0 bases, and 12 bases lay in between. The CDR3: CASSLVPQGLNTEAFF. CDR3 nucleotide sequence: TGCGCCAGCAGCTTGGTACCCCAGGGGTTGAACACTGAAGCTTTCTTT.

This chain links TRBV7-2 with TRBJ2-1; TRBD2 might be the D (6 bases). The germline V and J ends were trimmed by 3 bases and 0 bases, with 12 bases remaining between them. The V gene's germline CDR1 is SGHTA and CDR2 FQGNSA. The CDR3 loop spans 16 amino acids. CDR3 sequence: CASSFRTGLSYNEQFF. The CDR3 DNA reads TGTGCCAGCAGCTTTAGGACGGGACTCTCCTACAATGAGCAGTTCTTC.

This clone was recorded a few times. This chain connects TRBV5-1 to TRBJ2-3, with 13 positions matching TRBD2. This CDR3 has 17 residues. The germline V gene has CDR1 SGHRS and CDR2 YFSETQ. After removal of 4 bases from V and 3 bases from J, the junction contained 8 bases not matched to a gene. Written as DNA, the CDR3 is TGCGCCAGCAGCGTAGGGACTAGCGGGGAAGGGACAGATACGCAGTATTTT. Protein product: CASSVGTSGEGTDTQYF.

The chain links TRBV10-3 to TRBJ2-2; 10 bases map to TRBD2. Germline values: CDR1 ENHRY, CDR2 SYGVKD. CDR3 length: 14 amino acids. J gave up 7 bases and V 4 bases, and 3 bases lay outside the gene matches. The CDR3 is CAISALAGVGELFF. The CDR3 coding sequence is TGTGCCATCAGTGCGCTAGCGGGGGTCGGGGAGCTGTTTTTT.

The chain has TRBV19 and TRBJ1-1; D not certain. V was cut by 1 base and J by 3 bases, with 15 bases left in between. Germline V gene data show CDR1 as LNHDA and CDR2 as SQIVND (reference sequence). The CDR3 is 16 residues long. In DNA form, the CDR3 reads TGTGCCAGTAGTATAGGGCAGGCCCTAAAACACACTGAAGCTTTCTTT. Translating gives CASSIGQALKHTEAFF.

This clone was seen a handful of times. The CDR3 region is CAISEDPAGFDTDTQYF. For the CDR3, the DNA is TGTGCCATCAGTGAGGATCCAGCGGGGTTTGACACAGATACGCAGTATTTT. The chain recombines TRBV10-3 with TRBJ2-3, with 7 bases aligning to TRBD2. CDR3 length: 17 residues. Germline lookup yields CDR1 ENHRY and CDR2 SYGVKD. V trimming: 2 bases; J trimming: 2 bases; junction bases outside the gene matches: 10.

The chain is built from TRBV29-1 and TRBJ1-6; possible D gene TRBD1, 5 bases. Trimming removed 7 bases from V and 1 base from J, with 8 bases in between. Germline V lookup: CDR1 SQVTM, CDR2 ANQGSEA. The CDR3 consists of 13 residues. The CDR3 region has the DNA TGCAGCGGGGGGGAGTCCTATAATTCACCCCTCCACTTT. Residues: CSGGESYNSPLHF.

The rearrangement links TRBV5-1 to TRBJ2-5; TRBD1 matches at 7 bases. The CDR3 totals 16 residues. The ends lost 0 bases at V and 1 base at J; junction bases unmatched: 6. Germline V CDR1 and CDR2: SGHRS, YFSETQ. The CDR3 DNA sequence: TGCGCCAGCAGCTTGGAGGGACAGTCGGGCCAAGAGACCCAGTACTTC. Its protein product is CASSLEGQSGQETQYF.

This clone was seen only a few times. V is TRBV11-2 and J is TRBJ2-7; D may be TRBD2 (6 bases). This CDR3 comprises 14 residues. The germline V gene encodes CDR1 SGHAT and CDR2 FQNNGV. Trimming cost V 9 bases and J 1 base, with 16 bases left between them. CDR3 bases: TGTGCCAGTATGGAGGGCGGGTTTTCCTACGAGCAGTACTTC. Translated: CASMEGGFSYEQYF. The whole variable domain, remainder taken from reference TRBV11-2 and TRBJ2-7, is EAGVAQSPRYKIIEKRQSVAFWCNPISGHATLYWYQQILGQGPKLLIQFQNNGVVDDSQLPKDRFSAERLKGVDSTLKIQPAKLEDSAVYLCASMEGGFSYEQYFGPGTRLTVT.

This clone was seen a handful of times. The chain combines TRBV7-7 with TRBJ2-6; D not resolved. CDR3 length equals 18 residues. Trimming pared 1 base from V and 3 bases from J, leaving 16 bases between. The germline gives CDR1 SSHAT, CDR2 FNYEAQ (reference sequence). This CDR3 is CASSLGRLGQNGANVLTF. CDR3 bases: TGTGCCAGCAGCTTAGGCCGCTTGGGCCAGAATGGGGCCAACGTCCTGACTTTC.

This clone was seen a handful of times. The chain couples TRBV12-5 to TRBJ1-1; D is unresolved. Germline CDR1 and CDR2: LGHNT and FRNRAP. The CDR3 sequence is 12 residues long. Trimming cost V 3 bases and J 11 bases, with 13 bases left between them. CDR3 region: CASGFDGRVAFF. The CDR3 DNA sequence: TGTGCTAGTGGTTTTGATGGGCGGGTGGCTTTCTTT.

The chain's CDR3 is CASSLAIAGDTDTQYF. Written as DNA, the CDR3 is TGCGCCAGCAGCTTGGCGATAGCGGGAGACACAGATACGCAGTATTTT. The J gene is TRBJ2-3, the V gene TRBV5-1, with 9 bases identical to TRBD2. The CDR3 runs to 16 residues. J was trimmed by 2 bases and V by 0 bases; bases with no gene match: 4. The germline gives CDR1 SGHRS, CDR2 YFSETQ.

This chain uses TRBV28 with TRBJ1-5; D gene uncertain. Trimming removed 5 bases at V and 2 bases at J, with 7 bases between. This CDR3 contains 13 residues. In germline, CDR1 is MDHEN, CDR2 SYDVKM. The CDR3: CASSLLGNQPQHF. DNA for the CDR3: TGTGCCAGCAGTCTCCTCGGCAATCAGCCCCAGCATTTT.

This clone was observed a handful of times. The J gene is TRBJ2-2, the V gene TRBV28, with 7 bases identical to TRBD1. The J segment lost 6 bases and the V segment lost 6 bases, leaving 7 bases of the junction unmatched. CDR3 length: 14 amino acids. CDR1 MDHEN and CDR2 SYDVKM come from the germline V gene. The CDR3 DNA is TGTGCCAGCAGCACTCAGCAGGGGGCCGGGGAGCTGTTTTTT. The encoded protein is CASSTQQGAGELFF.

The chain has TRBV2 and TRBJ1-6, with D perhaps TRBD1 (5 bases). There are 12 residues in the CDR3. Germline V gives CDR1 SNHLY, CDR2 FYNNEI. V shed 8 bases and J shed 6 bases, with 8 bases lying between them. The CDR3 sequence is CASHRLNSPLHF. As DNA, the CDR3 is TGTGCCAGCCACAGGCTTAATTCACCCCTCCACTTT.

The rearrangement links TRBV2 to TRBJ1-6; D is unclear. Germline CDR1 reads SNHLY; CDR2 reads FYNNEI. The CDR3 has 13 residues. The V and J ends lost 6 bases and 14 bases respectively, with 17 bases between them. CDR3 loop: CASRPSSMRALHF. DNA for the CDR3: TGTGCCAGCAGACCATCGAGTATGCGAGCCCTCCACTTT.

V is TRBV6-5 and J is TRBJ1-2, with D perhaps matching TRBD1 (6 bases). The CDR3 is 16 residues long. CDR1 is MNHEY, CDR2 SVGAGI, per germline. Trimming stripped 0 bases from V and 4 bases from J, with 15 bases between. CDR3 amino acids: CASSYSTGDHGYGYTF. In DNA, the CDR3 is TGTGCCAGCAGTTACTCGACAGGAGACCATGGCTATGGCTACACCTTC.

This clone was seen only a few times. The chain carries TRBV6-4 and TRBJ2-1; 9 positions match TRBD2. The CDR3 totals 15 residues. With V trimmed by 2 bases and J by 8 bases, 7 bases remained unmatched. Germline values: CDR1 MRHNA, CDR2 SNTAGT. The DNA for the CDR3 is TGTGCCAGCAGTGACGTAACCGGGACTAGCTATGAGCAGTTCTTC. Translation gives CASSDVTGTSYEQFF.

This rearrangement joins TRBV29-1 to TRBJ1-2; possible D gene TRBD1, 6 bases. The V end was cut by 4 bases, the J end by 10 bases, with 13 bases between. The CDR3 is 11 residues long. Germline V gene lookup returns CDR1 SQVTM and CDR2 ANQGSEA. The CDR3 spells CSVVTGFNYTF. The CDR3 nucleotides are TGCAGCGTTGTTACAGGGTTTAACTACACCTTC.